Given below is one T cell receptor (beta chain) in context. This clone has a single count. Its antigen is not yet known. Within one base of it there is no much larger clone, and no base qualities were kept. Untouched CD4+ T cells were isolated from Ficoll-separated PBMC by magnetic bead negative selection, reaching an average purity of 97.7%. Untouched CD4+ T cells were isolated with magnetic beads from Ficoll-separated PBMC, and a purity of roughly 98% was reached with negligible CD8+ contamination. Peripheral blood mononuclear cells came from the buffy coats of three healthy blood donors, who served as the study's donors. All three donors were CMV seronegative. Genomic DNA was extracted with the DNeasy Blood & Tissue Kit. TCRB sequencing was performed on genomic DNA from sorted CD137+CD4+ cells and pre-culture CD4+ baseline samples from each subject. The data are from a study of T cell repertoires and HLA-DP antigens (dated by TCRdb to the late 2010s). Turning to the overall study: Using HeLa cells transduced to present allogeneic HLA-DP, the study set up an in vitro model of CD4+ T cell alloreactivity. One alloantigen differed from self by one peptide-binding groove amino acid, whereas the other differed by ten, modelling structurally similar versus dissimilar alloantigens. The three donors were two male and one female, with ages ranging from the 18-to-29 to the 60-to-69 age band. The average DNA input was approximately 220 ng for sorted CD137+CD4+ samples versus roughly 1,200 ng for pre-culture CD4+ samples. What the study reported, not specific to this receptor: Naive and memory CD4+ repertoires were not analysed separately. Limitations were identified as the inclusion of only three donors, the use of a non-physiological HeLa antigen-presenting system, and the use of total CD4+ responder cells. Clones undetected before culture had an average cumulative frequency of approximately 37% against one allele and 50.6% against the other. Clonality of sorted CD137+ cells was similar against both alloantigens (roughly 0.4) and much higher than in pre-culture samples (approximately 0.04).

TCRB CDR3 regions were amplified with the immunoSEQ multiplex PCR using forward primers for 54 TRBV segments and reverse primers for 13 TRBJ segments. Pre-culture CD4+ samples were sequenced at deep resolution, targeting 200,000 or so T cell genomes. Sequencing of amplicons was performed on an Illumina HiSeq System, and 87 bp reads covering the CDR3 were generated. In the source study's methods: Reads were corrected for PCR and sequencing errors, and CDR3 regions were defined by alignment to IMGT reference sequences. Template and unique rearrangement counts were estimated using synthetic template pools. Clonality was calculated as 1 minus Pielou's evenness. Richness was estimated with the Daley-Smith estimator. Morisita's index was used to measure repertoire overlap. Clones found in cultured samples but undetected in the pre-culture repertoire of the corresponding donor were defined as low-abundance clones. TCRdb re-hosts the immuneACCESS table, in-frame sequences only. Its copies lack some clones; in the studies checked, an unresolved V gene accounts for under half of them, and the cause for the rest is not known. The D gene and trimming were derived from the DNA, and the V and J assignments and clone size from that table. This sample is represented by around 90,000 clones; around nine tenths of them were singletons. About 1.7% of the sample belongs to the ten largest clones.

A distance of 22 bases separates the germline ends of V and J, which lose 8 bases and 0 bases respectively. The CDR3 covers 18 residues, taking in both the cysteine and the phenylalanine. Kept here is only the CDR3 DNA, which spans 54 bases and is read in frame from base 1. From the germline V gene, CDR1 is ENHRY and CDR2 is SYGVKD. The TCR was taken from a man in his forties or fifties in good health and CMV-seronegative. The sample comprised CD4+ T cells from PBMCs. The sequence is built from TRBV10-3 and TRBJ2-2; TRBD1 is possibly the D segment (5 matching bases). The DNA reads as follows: TGTGCCATCGATCGGGCAGGGAAGAAGTTCGCGAACACCGGGGAGCTGTTTTTT. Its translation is CAIDRAGKKFANTGELFF.